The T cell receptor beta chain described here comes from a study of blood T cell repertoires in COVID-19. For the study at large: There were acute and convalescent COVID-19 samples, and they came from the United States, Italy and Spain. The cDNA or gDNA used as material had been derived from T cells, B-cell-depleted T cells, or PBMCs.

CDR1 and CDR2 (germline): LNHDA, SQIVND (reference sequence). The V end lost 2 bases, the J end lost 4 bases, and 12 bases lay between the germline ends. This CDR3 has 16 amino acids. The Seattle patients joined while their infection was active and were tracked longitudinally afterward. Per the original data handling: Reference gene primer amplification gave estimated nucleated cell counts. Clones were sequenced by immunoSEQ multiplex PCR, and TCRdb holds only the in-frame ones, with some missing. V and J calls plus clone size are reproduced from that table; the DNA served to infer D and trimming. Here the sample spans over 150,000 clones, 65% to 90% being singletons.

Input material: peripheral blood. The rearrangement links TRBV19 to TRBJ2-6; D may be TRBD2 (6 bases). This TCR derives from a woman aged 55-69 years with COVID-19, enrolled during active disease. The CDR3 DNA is TGTGCCAGTAGTATATATGGGGGGTCCGGGGCCAACGTCCTGACTTTC. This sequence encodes CASSIYGGSGANVLTF.